This T cell receptor (beta chain) was captured in a study of T cell responses to AZD1222 COVID-19 vaccine. Study details: Second-dose groups at about 4 or about 12 weeks were pooled.

Looked up from germline, CDR1 is SGHAT and CDR2 is FQDESV (reference sequence). The ends lost 5 bases at V and 3 bases at J; junction bases unmatched: 6. The CDR3 has 15 amino acids. Concerning this clone itself: Its antigen is not identified.

General study results and limits: Increased Spike-specific TCR breadth and depth were observed after two AZD1222 doses.

Clones were read by immunoSEQ multiplex PCR, and TCRdb kept only the in-frame ones, dropping some. Seen here are tens of thousands of clones, around four fifths observed once, and the top ten hold around 21%. The sequenced sample was peripheral blood, obtained on day 0 of AZD1222 vaccination. The sequence was obtained from an adult in good health. The chain links TRBV11-1 to TRBJ2-7; TRBD1 agrees at 11 bases. The CDR3 bases are TGTGCCAGCAGCGCCAGGGACAGGGGGGTCTACGAGCAGTACTTC. It specifies CASSARDRGVYEQYF.